The 10 T cell receptor beta chains below were found in one sample sequenced in a study of blood T cell repertoires in COVID-19. TCRdb's copy holds only in-frame clones and misses some; the assay was immunoSEQ multiplex PCR. The sample includes under 150,000 clones, 70% to 85% of them seen just once. What was sequenced was peripheral blood. The receptors derive from a man in his 70s with active or convalescent COVID-19.

V is TRBV18 and J is TRBJ1-1, with a weak D call TRBD1 (5 bases). From germline, CDR1 is KGHSH and CDR2 LQKENI. The ends were cut back, 4 bases at V and 4 bases at J, with 25 bases in the middle. CDR3 length equals 18 residues. Here the CDR3 DNA reads TGTGCCAGCTCACTAAGCCAACCGGGACTCGGAGGGGTCACTGAAGCTTTCTTT. As protein: CASSLSQPGLGGVTEAFF. Using reference TRBV18 and TRBJ1-1 for the parts outside the CDR3, the full variable domain is NAGVMQNPRHLVRRRGQEARLRCSPMKGHSHVYWYRQLPEEGLKFMVYLQKENIIDESGMPKERFSAEFPKEGPSILRIQQVVRGDSAAYFCASSLSQPGLGGVTEAFFGQGTRLTVV.

The chain uses TRBV30 and TRBJ2-5; the D is unclear. Deletions cut 2 bases from V and 2 bases from J, with 9 bases between. The CDR3 length is 13 residues. Germline loops: CDR1 GTSNPN, CDR2 SVGIG (reference sequence). The CDR3 reads CAWSPQRQETQYF. The CDR3 bases are TGTGCCTGGAGTCCCCAGAGGCAAGAGACCCAGTACTTC.

This clone turned up a few times. The rearrangement uses TRBV4-1 and TRBJ2-3; 7 bases map to TRBD2. CDR3 size: 16 residues. Germline V gene data show CDR1 as MGHRA and CDR2 as YSYEKL. The trim removed 0 bases at V and 3 bases at J, leaving 6 bases unmatched. CDR3 nucleotides: TGCGCCAGCAGCCAAGAGGCGGGAGTCAGGACAGATACGCAGTATTTT. This encodes CASSQEAGVRTDTQYF.

In this sample, this clone turned up once. This sequence joins TRBV10-3 and TRBJ2-7, with 12 bases lining up with TRBD2. The CDR3 is 15 residues long. CDR1 is ENHRY, CDR2 SYGVKD, per germline. After removal of 4 bases from V and 7 bases from J, the junction contained 8 bases not matched to a gene. CDR3: CAISGGLAGTSEQYF. CDR3 bases: TGTGCCATCAGTGGCGGACTAGCGGGGACTAGTGAGCAGTACTTC.

This rearrangement joins TRBV7-9 to TRBJ2-3; 8 bases fit TRBD2. The CDR3 loop spans 16 amino acids. The trim removed 1 base at V and 0 bases at J, leaving 3 bases unmatched. CDR1 and CDR2 from the germline V gene are SEHNR and FQNEAQ (reference sequence). CDR3 coding DNA: TGTGCCAGCAGCTTAGGTGTAGCGGGGAGCACAGATACGCAGTATTTT. Amino acid sequence: CASSLGVAGSTDTQYF. Filled out from reference TRBV7-9 and TRBJ2-3, the complete variable domain reads DTGVSQNPRHKITKRGQNVTFRCDPISEHNRLYWYRQTLGQGPEFLTYFQNEAQLEKSRLLSDRFSAERPKGSFSTLEIQRTEQGDSAMYLCASSLGVAGSTDTQYFGPGTRLTVL.

The chain employs TRBV2 and TRBJ2-3; TRBD2 might be the D (5 bases). V lost 1 base to trimming and J lost 1 base, with 9 bases between them. Germline loops: CDR1 SNHLY, CDR2 FYNNEI. The CDR3 runs to 15 residues. The CDR3 here is CASSEEEARTDTQYF. Written as DNA, the CDR3 is TGTGCCAGCAGTGAAGAGGAGGCCCGCACAGATACGCAGTATTTT. The variable domain in full, with the rest retrieved from reference TRBV2 and TRBJ2-3, is EPEVTQTPSHQVTQMGQEVILRCVPISNHLYFYWYRQILGQKVEFLVSFYNNEISEKSEIFDDQFSVERPDGSNFTLKIRSTKLEDSAMYFCASSEEEARTDTQYFGPGTRLTVL.

CDR3 in DNA: TGTGCCAGCAGCTTAGAGTGGCCAGATAATCAGCCCCAGCATTTT. Protein sequence: CASSLEWPDNQPQHF. This chain joins TRBV11-3 and TRBJ1-5, with D unresolved. Germline V gives CDR1 SGHNT, CDR2 YENEEA. This CDR3 has 15 residues. The V end lost 0 bases, the J end lost 4 bases, and 10 bases lay between the germline ends.

J is TRBJ2-1 and V is TRBV28, with a weak D call TRBD1 (7 bases). V lost 3 bases to trimming and J lost 7 bases, with 16 bases between them. This CDR3 region has 15 residues. Germline V CDR1 and CDR2: MDHEN, SYDVKM. The CDR3: CASSFVAGGRNEQFF. Written as DNA, the CDR3 is TGTGCCAGCAGTTTCGTGGCAGGGGGGAGGAATGAGCAGTTCTTC. Full variable domain (rest looked up from reference TRBV28 and TRBJ2-1): DVKVTQSSRYLVKRTGEKVFLECVQDMDHENMFWYRQDPGLGLRLIYFSYDVKMKEKGDIPEGYSVSREKKERFSLILESASTNQTSMYLCASSFVAGGRNEQFFGPGTRLTVL.

The chain employs TRBV30 and TRBJ1-2; TRBD1 is a possible D gene (5 bases). The V gene lost 2 bases and the J gene lost 3 bases, with 10 bases spanning the gap. CDR1 is GTSNPN and CDR2 is SVGIG in the germline V gene (reference sequence). The CDR3 is made up of 13 amino acids. The CDR3 DNA is TGTGCCTGGAGTTTCCCGGGGGACTATGGCTACACCTTC. Translation: CAWSFPGDYGYTF.

This clone was counted a single time. The V call is TRBV21-1, the J call TRBJ1-1. TRBV21-1 is a pseudogene segment. CDR3 length: 16 residues. The CDR3 protein is CASSKVGGTGNTEAFF. The CDR3 nucleotides read TGTGCCAGCAGCAAAGTTGGAGGGACGGGGAACACTGAAGCTTTCTTT.